The rows below give T cell receptor beta chains drawn from one sample of a study of graft-versus-host responses after intestinal transplantation. Generated by immunoSEQ multiplex PCR, the TCRdb table keeps only in-frame clones and is missing some. The table has 90,000 to 120,000 clones, 87% seen once. Their antigen targets remain unknown. This sample comprised unstimulated CD4+ T cells sorted from spleen or lymph node cells, obtained before transplant. The source is a human donor who was the organ donor for an intestinal transplant. The CDR3 runs from the conserved cysteine through the conserved F or W. The D gene is left open where the match is weak. Clone size is not always given. Where it is, it says once, few, many or a class for expanded clones.

clone size	V gene	D gene	J gene	CDR3 protein	CDR3 DNA
few	TRBV6-1	.	TRBJ1-2	CASSEGGGGYTF	TGTGCCAGCAGTGAGGGGGGGGGTGGCTACACCTTC
.	TRBV11-2	.	TRBJ2-1	CASSYDGFGNEQFF	TGTGCCAGCAGCTACGACGGCTTCGGCAATGAGCAGTTCTTC
.	TRBV27	.	TRBJ1-1	CASSLDRRTEAFF	TGTGCCAGCAGTTTGGACCGGCGCACTGAAGCTTTCTTT
.	TRBV29-1	.	TRBJ2-5	CSVVGVVTETQYF	TGCAGCGTTGTGGGGGTAGTGACAGAGACCCAGTACTTC
.	TRBV7-9	TRBD1	TRBJ1-3	CASSLRGLGNTIYF	TGTGCCAGCAGCCTCAGGGGGCTTGGAAACACCATATATTTT
.	TRBV6-1	.	TRBJ1-2	CASSEVGLGYTF	TGTGCCAGCAGTGAAGTGGGTTTGGGCTACACCTTC
.	TRBV6-5	TRBD1	TRBJ1-4	CASRKTGGYEKLFF	TGTGCCAGCAGAAAAACAGGGGGGTATGAAAAACTGTTTTTT
.	TRBV7-9	.	TRBJ1-3	CASSQGLGAGNTIYF	TGTGCCAGCAGCCAGGGTCTGGGGGCTGGAAACACCATATATTTT
.	TRBV19	TRBD1	TRBJ1-2	CAINPGQGAGYGYTF	TGTGCCATCAACCCGGGGCAGGGGGCGGGCTATGGCTACACCTTC
.	TRBV5-6	.	TRBJ2-7	CASSSLHRVSF	TGTGCCAGCAGCTCACTTCACAGGGTTTCCTTC
.	TRBV7-2	TRBD2	TRBJ2-3	CASSNHRLAGGKDTQYF	TGTGCCAGCAGCAACCACCGACTAGCGGGGGGGAAAGATACGCAGTATTTT
.	TRBV11-2	TRBD2	TRBJ2-2	CASSLTPSGNTGELFF	TGTGCCAGCAGTCTTACGCCTAGCGGGAACACCGGGGAGCTGTTTTTT
few	TRBV19	TRBD2	TRBJ2-7	CASRTSGSSYEQYF	TGTGCCAGTAGGACTAGCGGGTCTTCCTACGAGCAGTACTTC
.	TRBV21-1	.	TRBJ1-1	CASRVETGWSRTEAFF	TGTGCCAGCAGAGTTGAGACAGGCTGGAGTCGGACTGAAGCTTTCTTT
.	TRBV6-6	TRBD2	TRBJ2-1	CASSRGTSGRGNEQFF	TGTGCCAGCAGCCGGGGGACTAGCGGGAGGGGGAATGAGCAGTTCTTC
.	TRBV2	.	TRBJ2-5	CASHTGPKETQYF	TGTGCCAGTCATACGGGACCTAAAGAGACCCAGTACTTC
.	TRBV7-6	TRBD1	TRBJ1-1	CASSGQTNTEAFF	TGTGCCAGTTCGGGACAGACGAACACTGAAGCTTTCTTT
few	TRBV10-2	.	TRBJ2-7	CASSKHLTIGGSYEQYF	TGCGCCAGCAGTAAACACCTGACTATTGGGGGCTCCTACGAGCAGTACTTC
.	TRBV5-4	.	TRBJ1-4	CASSPGLGPKFNEKLFF	TGTGCCAGCAGCCCGGGTTTAGGGCCAAAGTTTAATGAAAAACTGTTTTTT
.	TRBV6-1	.	TRBJ2-5	CASSDHGETMTQETQYF	TGTGCCAGCAGTGATCACGGGGAGACGATGACACAAGAGACCCAGTACTTC
.	TRBV12-5	.	TRBJ1-1	CASGLTGGGQNTEAFF	TGTGCTAGTGGTTTGACTGGGGGTGGCCAGAACACTGAAGCTTTCTTT
once	TRBV4-1	TRBD2	TRBJ2-1	CASSQAGGTYNEQFF	TGCGCCAGCAGCCAAGCCGGGGGGACCTATAATGAGCAGTTCTTC
few	TRBV29-1	TRBD2	TRBJ2-7	CSVEKRECSYEQYF	TGCAGCGTTGAAAAGCGGGAGTGCTCCTACGAGCAGTACTTC
.	TRBV7-2	.	TRBJ2-3	CASSRGDSDTQYF	TGTGCCAGCAGCCGAGGGGACTCGGATACGCAGTATTTT
.	TRBV6-6	.	TRBJ2-7	CASSYSSGQSSYEQYF	TGTGCCAGCAGTTACTCCTCCGGCCAAAGCTCCTACGAGCAGTACTTC
.	TRBV27	TRBD2	TRBJ2-1	CASSPGLAGGPLLGQFF	TGTGCCAGCAGTCCCGGACTAGCGGGAGGGCCCTTATTAGGGCAGTTCTTC
.	TRBV15	.	TRBJ2-7	CATSREGVRTGEQYF	TGTGCCACCAGCAGAGAGGGAGTCAGGACGGGCGAGCAGTACTTC
.	TRBV6-5	.	TRBJ2-7	CASSYMGGPSYEQYF	TGTGCCAGCAGTTATATGGGGGGACCCTCCTACGAGCAGTACTTC
few	TRBV6-5	TRBD1	TRBJ1-1	CASSYSLGQGGTEAFF	TGTGCCAGCAGTTACTCCTTGGGACAGGGGGGAACTGAAGCTTTCTTT
.	TRBV20-1	.	TRBJ2-5	CSALLQETQYF	TGCAGTGCCCTGTTACAAGAGACCCAGTACTTC
.	TRBV18	.	TRBJ1-1	CASSPPPRTEAFF	TGTGCCAGCTCACCACCGCCACGGACTGAAGCTTTCTTT
.	TRBV19	TRBD2	TRBJ2-5	CASRASGGGETQYF	TGTGCCAGTAGGGCTAGCGGGGGGGGAGAGACCCAGTACTTC
once	TRBV7-3	.	TRBJ1-1	CASSFFGSNTEAFF	TGTGCCAGCAGCTTCTTCGGGTCGAACACTGAAGCTTTCTTT
.	TRBV11-2	.	TRBJ2-7	CASSLPSSASSYEQYF	TGTGCCAGCAGTCTCCCTTCGTCCGCGAGCTCCTACGAGCAGTACTTC
.	TRBV2	.	TRBJ2-7	CASSGLRDYEQYF	TGTGCCAGCAGTGGTTTAAGGGACTACGAGCAGTACTTC
.	TRBV5-4	.	TRBJ2-5	CASSFPRETQYF	TGTGCCAGCAGCTTCCCGCGGGAGACCCAGTACTTC
once	TRBV18	.	TRBJ2-5	CASSPPRQGQQETQYF	TGTGCCAGCTCACCACCCAGGCAGGGCCAACAAGAGACCCAGTACTTC
.	TRBV29-1	.	TRBJ2-7	CSVSSPGLSYEQYF	TGCAGCGTTTCGTCCCCAGGGCTTTCCTACGAGCAGTACTTC
once	TRBV4-3	TRBD1	TRBJ2-1	CASSQDGDSHYNEQFF	TGCGCCAGCAGCCAAGATGGGGACAGCCACTACAATGAGCAGTTCTTC
.	TRBV7-2	.	TRBJ1-6	CASSLVKGLNSPLHF	TGTGCCAGCAGCTTAGTCAAGGGTCTAAATTCACCCCTCCACTTT
.	TRBV18	.	TRBJ1-4	CASSHPNEKLFF	TGTGCCAGCTCCCATCCTAATGAAAAACTGTTCTTT
.	TRBV20-1	.	TRBJ2-1	CSASGVLTQFF	TGCAGTGCTAGTGGTGTTCTGACGCAGTTCTTC
.	TRBV4-1	TRBD2	TRBJ2-7	CASSQEKISGVIGEQYF	TGCGCCAGCAGCCAAGAAAAAATTAGCGGGGTGATTGGCGAGCAGTACTTC
.	TRBV19	TRBD1	TRBJ1-1	CASSIGRRDRNTEAFF	TGTGCCAGTAGTATAGGCCGCCGGGACAGGAACACTGAAGCTTTCTTT
.	TRBV7-3	.	TRBJ1-1	CASSLQGWTEAFF	TGTGCCAGCAGCCTACAGGGTTGGACTGAAGCTTTCTTT
.	TRBV11-2	TRBD1	TRBJ2-3	CASSTTGGADTQYF	TGTGCCAGCTCCACGACAGGGGGGGCAGATACGCAGTATTTT
.	TRBV30	TRBD1	TRBJ1-2	CARPGTALYGYTF	TGTGCCAGACCCGGGACAGCGCTCTATGGCTACACCTTC
.	TRBV11-1	.	TRBJ2-7	CASRRTPTYEQYF	TGTGCCAGCCGTCGAACTCCAACGTACGAGCAGTACTTC
.	TRBV2	.	TRBJ1-2	CASSEARGEYYGYTF	TGTGCCAGCAGTGAAGCTCGGGGGGAGTACTATGGCTACACCTTC
.	TRBV6-5	.	TRBJ1-3	CASSVREPGNTIYF	TGTGCCAGCAGTGTCCGGGAACCTGGAAACACCATATATTTT
.	TRBV19	TRBD1	TRBJ2-7	CASSSWTGHYEQYF	TGTGCCAGTAGTAGTTGGACAGGCCACTACGAGCAGTACTTC
.	TRBV21-1	.	TRBJ1-5	CASTTTSYSNQPQHF	TGTGCCAGCACTACGACATCCTATAGCAATCAGCCCCAGCATTTT
.	TRBV6-5	.	TRBJ1-1	CASSYSGARNTEAFF	TGTGCCAGCAGTTACTCTGGGGCGCGGAACACTGAAGCTTTCTTT
once	TRBV5-1	.	TRBJ1-1	CASSSAGALNTEAFF	TGCGCCAGCAGCTCGGCCGGGGCCTTGAACACTGAAGCTTTCTTT
.	TRBV6-5	.	TRBJ2-7	CASSIRGRDYEQYF	TGTGCCAGCAGTATCAGGGGCCGGGACTACGAGCAGTACTTC
.	TRBV21-1	.	TRBJ1-2	CASSVLFGQAYGYTF	TGTGCCAGCAGCGTTCTATTCGGACAGGCCTATGGCTACACCTTC
.	TRBV5-1	.	TRBJ1-1	CASSSATTGNTEAFF	TGCGCCAGCAGCTCGGCGACGACAGGGAACACTGAAGCTTTCTTT